A single sample is the source of the 9 T cell receptor beta chains below, sequenced in a study of CD8 T cells in Susac syndrome. Random hexamers primed reverse transcription of roughly 0.5 to 1 ug RNA. One entry per CDR3 protein results from TCRdb running MiXCR on the immunoSEQ multiplex PCR reads. In the table there are some 130,000 distinct CDR3 sequences, 95% of which are singletons. Material: CD8+ T cells from PBMCs. The receptors stem from a human donor with Susac syndrome.

The chain recombines TRBV27 with TRBJ2-7; D might be TRBD1 (5 bases). Trimming took 5 bases from V and 1 from J, leaving 15 bases between them. This CDR3 is 15 amino acids long. CDR1 and CDR2 (germline): MNHEY, SMNVEV (reference sequence). CDR3 nucleotide sequence: TGTGCCAGCAGTCTCTCCGACAGCCGTTCCTACGAGCAGTACTTC. This encodes CASSLSDSRSYEQYF.

J is TRBJ1-1 and V is TRBV19; 9 positions match TRBD1. Germline V gene lookup returns CDR1 LNHDA and CDR2 SQIVND (reference sequence). V shed 8 bases, J shed 11 bases, and the junction held 9 bases outside the gene matches. CDR3 length: 12 amino acids. CDR3 nucleotide sequence: TGTGCCAGTGAGATATCCGGGACAGGGGCTTTCTTT. Translated: CASEISGTGAFF.

This rearrangement joins TRBV28 to TRBJ1-2; D is undetermined. CDR1 is MDHEN and CDR2 is SYDVKM in the germline V gene. The CDR3 sequence is 11 residues long. Deletions cut 5 bases from V and 6 bases from J, with 7 bases between. The CDR3 loop reads CASSMADGYTF. For the CDR3, the DNA is TGTGCCAGCAGTATGGCGGATGGCTACACCTTC.

V and J are TRBV4-1 and TRBJ2-7, with a weak D call TRBD2 (6 bases). The CDR3 totals 15 residues. CDR1 and CDR2 (germline): MGHRA, YSYEKL. With 3 bases removed from V and 4 bases from J, the gap between germline ends came to 16 bases. The CDR3 DNA reads TGCGCCAGCAGCCAGTATGACGGGGGTAATTACGAGCAGTACTTC. Amino acids: CASSQYDGGNYEQYF.

This clonotype was picked up one time. The chain has TRBV6-5 and TRBJ2-4; D not resolved. Germline V gene lookup returns CDR1 MNHEY and CDR2 SVGAGI. CDR3 length: 18 amino acids. Trimming took off 2 bases at V and 2 bases at J, with 19 bases between the two ends. DNA of the CDR3: TGTGCCAGCAGTTACGGCCCGAGCAGCCCCTCATCCAAAAACATTCAGTACTTC. Its protein is CASSYGPSSPSSKNIQYF.

The chain has TRBV12-3 or TRBV12-4 and TRBJ1-2; the D is unclear. CDR3 length: 13 residues. Trimming removed 6 bases at V and 1 base at J, with 9 bases between. The CDR3 region is CASSPTNNYGYTF. As DNA, the CDR3 is TGTGCCAGCAGCCCGACAAATAACTATGGCTACACCTTC.

This clonotype was picked up a small number of times. One end of the junction does not line up with germline, which may come from a read error. The chain carries TRBV7-6 and TRBJ1-1, with D tentatively TRBD1 (5 bases). CDR1 SGHVS and CDR2 FNYEAQ come from the germline V gene. The CDR3 length is 15 residues. This CDR3 is CASSPSDVGGTEAFF. The CDR3 nucleotides read TGTGCTAGCAGCCCCTCCGATGTGGGGGGCACTGAAGCTTTCTTT. Together with reference TRBV7-6 and TRBJ1-1, the CDR3 gives the full variable domain: GAGVSQSPRYKVTKRGQDVALRCDPISGHVSLYWYRQALGQGPEFLTYFNYEAQQDKSGLPNDRFSAERPEGSISTLTIQRTEQRDSAMYRCASSPSDVGGTEAFFGQGTRLTVV.

The rearrangement uses TRBV7-3 and TRBJ2-1, with unresolved D. Per the germline V gene, CDR1 is SGHTA and CDR2 is FQGTGA. The CDR3 loop spans 14 amino acids. V was clipped by 0 bases and J by 0 bases, with 3 bases between them. The DNA for the CDR3 is TGTGCCAGCAGCTTAACTCCCTCCTACAATGAGCAGTTCTTC. Translating gives CASSLTPSYNEQFF.

This clonotype was counted once. This chain links TRBV20-1 with TRBJ2-4; D gene uncertain. This CDR3 has 15 residues. The germline gives CDR1 DFQATT, CDR2 SNEGSKA (reference sequence). V lost 8 bases and J 0 bases, leaving 17 bases between the germline ends. The chain's CDR3 is CSPRPTDLAKNIQYF. The CDR3 DNA reads as TGCAGTCCCAGACCCACAGACCTAGCCAAAAACATTCAGTACTTC.